This T cell receptor beta chain was retrieved from a study of blood T cell repertoires in COVID-19 (dated by TCRdb to the early 2020s). Turning to the overall study: The collaborator samples originated in the United States, Italy and Spain and spanned the acute and convalescent phases of COVID-19. The prospective study material was composed of cDNA or gDNA derived from T cells, B-cell-depleted T cells, or PBMCs. The dataset comprised deeply sampled blood TCRbeta repertoires from subjects exposed to, actively infected with, or recovered from COVID-19. The repertoires were released in a freely available public database meant as a resource for research on the immune response to SARS-CoV-2. Samples came from the ongoing ImmuneRACE study (first 160 participants) plus 1,254 subjects from 6 global collaborators. Nearly every sample came with metadata listing a de-identified subject ID, COVID-19 status, age in years and sex. HLA class I and class II types, where available, came from metadata supplied by the sample provider rather than from assay-based typing. Results and caveats for the whole study, not just this receptor: How much clinical and demographic metadata was included differed by source and by participant, and the metadata was provided uncurated.

Relative to germline, V is 1 base shorter and J is 4 bases shorter, with 5 bases between their ends. The germline V gene yields SNHLY for CDR1 and FYNNEI for CDR2. The CDR3 measures 12 amino acids from cysteine to phenylalanine. Left in the record is the CDR3 DNA by itself, 36 bases read in frame from the first base. Of note for this clone: Its antigen target is currently unknown. Base quality data are lacking; no much larger clone is found one base away.

TCRbeta CDR3 regions were amplified from genomic DNA by means of the immunoSEQ Assay, a bias-controlled multiplex PCR. As for the authors' bioinformatics: The number of nucleated cells in each sample was estimated from the amplification of reference gene primers within the assay. To quantify the absolute abundance of each unique TCRbeta CDR3 rearrangement, sequence reads were collapsed and filtered. For each sample, productive Simpson clonality was calculated as the square root of Simpson's diversity index across productive rearrangements. The source is immuneACCESS, and TCRdb retained only in-frame sequences with V and J called. Part of the clones is not carried over; for the studies checked, unresolved V genes explain less than half of this, and the remainder is unexplained. V, J and clone size are taken as reported in that table, and D and trimming were inferred from the DNA itself. The sample table shows 200,000 to 250,000 clones, and about 87% are seen once. The ten biggest clones cover more than 6.5% of the sample.

Each collaborating institution followed its own protocols to collect whole blood in K2EDTA tubes. For TCRbeta analysis, collaborator samples were shipped as frozen whole blood, as isolated PBMCs, or as DNA extracted from either sample type. The source is a woman in her seventies with active or convalescent COVID-19. The receptor chain draws on TRBV2 and TRBJ2-7; a confident D gene designation cannot be given. Sequenced sample: peripheral blood. The CDR3 protein sequence reads: CASSEERYEQYF. The bases are TGTGCCAGCAGTGAAGAACGGTACGAGCAGTACTTC. Full variable domain (CDR3 extended with the reference TRBV2 and TRBJ2-7 proteins): EPEVTQTPSHQVTQMGQEVILRCVPISNHLYFYWYRQILGQKVEFLVSFYNNEISEKSEIFDDQFSVERPDGSNFTLKIRSTKLEDSAMYFCASSEERYEQYFGPGTRLTVT.